The clone carrying this T cell receptor (beta chain) was observed at least ten times. This entry comes from a study of T cells after yellow fever vaccination. The CDR3 contains 15 residues. V trimming: 4 bases; J trimming: 3 bases; junction bases outside the gene matches: 7. CDR1 and CDR2 from the germline V gene are SGHRS and YFSETQ. MiXCR was run by TCRdb on the 5' RACE reads, yielding one entry per CDR3 protein. Of around 65,000 distinct CDR3 sequences in the sample, roughly 6% were seen once. The sample here was CD4+ T cells sorted from PBMCs, taken around 14 days after the first yellow fever vaccination. The V and J genes are TRBV5-1 and TRBJ2-5, with TRBD2 matching over 9 bases. This sequence was found in a man between 18 and 35 years old who received the YFV17D yellow fever vaccine. The DNA of the CDR3 is TGCGCCAGCAGCCCCCCCGTAGCGGGGGAAGAGACCCAGTACTTC. This sequence encodes CASSPPVAGEETQYF.